Listed below are T cell receptor beta chains from one sample, sequenced in a study of blood T cell repertoires in COVID-19. Measured with immunoSEQ multiplex PCR; TCRdb has only the in-frame clones, and not every one. The sample lists approximately 200,000 clones, 80% to 90% occurring once. The sample was PBMCs or T cells enriched from blood (not recorded which). The receptors derive from a woman between 18 and 30 years old in a cohort exposed to, infected with or recovered from COVID-19 (not recorded which). CDR3s include the opening cysteine and the closing phenylalanine or tryptophan. D genes are given only for firm matches. Not all rows give a size; the values are once, few, many and, for expanded clones, a class.

d_gene,j_gene,abundance,v_gene,CDR3aa,CDR3nt
.,TRBJ1-5,.,TRBV19,CASGLGHTYSNQPQHF,TGTGCCAGTGGCCTGGGACATACCTATAGCAATCAGCCCCAGCATTTT
.,TRBJ1-6,.,TRBV6-5,CASRQEINSPLHF,TGTGCCAGCAGGCAGGAAATTAATTCACCCCTCCACTTT
.,TRBJ2-1,once,TRBV11-1,CASSLGIPTGYNEQFF,TGTGCCAGCAGCTTAGGGATACCGACAGGCTACAATGAGCAGTTCTTC
TRBD1,TRBJ1-1,.,TRBV18,CASSLGQGDTEAFF,TGTGCCAGCTCACTCGGACAGGGCGACACTGAAGCTTTCTTT
TRBD2,TRBJ2-7,.,TRBV19,CASSIAHLAGGEQYF,TGTGCCAGTAGTATAGCCCATTTAGCGGGGGGCGAGCAGTACTTC
TRBD2,TRBJ2-7,.,TRBV7-9,CASSLTRLLREGREQYF,TGTGCCAGCAGCTTAACACGGCTTCTACGGGAGGGAAGGGAGCAGTACTTC
.,TRBJ2-7,.,TRBV19,CASNSPERVYEQYF,TGTGCCAGCAACTCTCCGGAGCGGGTTTACGAGCAGTACTTC
.,TRBJ2-1,.,TRBV7-6,CASSLARVSYNEQFF,TGTGCCAGCAGCTTAGCCCGGGTTTCCTACAATGAGCAGTTCTTC
TRBD1,TRBJ1-2,once,TRBV7-9,CASSSPGQGFYGYTF,TGTGCCAGCAGCTCCCCGGGACAGGGTTTCTATGGCTACACCTTC
TRBD1,TRBJ2-5,.,TRBV9,CASSVDRGFQETQYF,TGTGCCAGCAGCGTAGACAGGGGGTTCCAAGAGACCCAGTACTTC
.,TRBJ2-2,.,TRBV18,CASSPRQGSNTGELFF,TGTGCCAGCTCACCACGGCAGGGTTCGAACACCGGGGAGCTGTTTTTT
TRBD1,TRBJ1-5,once,TRBV19,CASSIAGGYNQPQHF,TGTGCCAGTAGTATAGCAGGGGGATACAATCAGCCCCAGCATTTT
TRBD1,TRBJ2-2,once,TRBV5-4,CASSLGQVNTGELFF,TGTGCCAGCAGCCTAGGACAGGTGAACACCGGGGAGCTGTTTTTT
.,TRBJ2-6,once,TRBV27,CASSFLGGHSGANVLTF,TGTGCCAGCAGTTTCCTCGGAGGCCACTCTGGGGCCAACGTCCTGACTTTC
.,TRBJ1-2,.,TRBV5-6,CASSLVGQDYGYTF,TGTGCCAGCAGCTTGGTGGGCCAAGACTATGGCTACACCTTC
TRBD2,TRBJ2-5,.,TRBV5-1,CASSQTSGEETQYF,TGCGCCAGCAGCCAGACTAGCGGGGAGGAGACCCAGTACTTC
TRBD2,TRBJ2-3,.,TRBV2,CASSGVDRLAGVSTDTQYF,TGTGCCAGCAGTGGGGTAGATAGACTAGCGGGAGTTAGCACAGATACGCAGTATTTT
TRBD1,TRBJ1-2,.,TRBV24-1,CATSEPGQPPHYTF,TGTGCCACCAGTGAACCGGGACAGCCTCCGCACTACACCTTC
TRBD1,TRBJ2-7,.,TRBV10-1,CASSERQGSNEQYF,TGCGCCAGCAGTGAGAGACAGGGATCCAACGAGCAGTACTTC
TRBD2,TRBJ2-3,.,TRBV6-5,CASLSELADTDTQYF,TGTGCCAGTCTATCAGAGCTAGCGGACACAGATACGCAGTATTTT
.,TRBJ1-1,.,TRBV2,CASSQGVEAFF,TGTGCCAGCAGCCAAGGAGTAGAAGCTTTCTTT
.,TRBJ1-2,.,TRBV15,CATSTRVGNNYGYTF,TGTGCCACCAGCACGAGGGTGGGCAACAACTATGGCTACACCTTC
TRBD2,TRBJ2-3,.,TRBV28,CASSWAWDGGADTQYF,TGTGCCAGCAGTTGGGCCTGGGATGGGGGGGCAGATACGCAGTATTTT
.,TRBJ1-1,.,TRBV30,CAWSPSWAGLNTEAFF,TGTGCCTGGAGCCCGTCCTGGGCGGGGTTAAACACTGAAGCTTTCTTT
.,TRBJ1-5,.,TRBV5-5,CASSLIPRDLDQPQHF,TGTGCCAGCAGCTTGATTCCCCGGGATCTAGATCAGCCCCAGCATTTT
TRBD2,TRBJ2-1,.,TRBV5-1,CASSQTTSGSLNEQFF,TGCGCCAGCAGCCAAACGACTAGCGGGAGCCTCAATGAGCAGTTCTTC
.,TRBJ2-7,.,TRBV24-1,CATSDRDTYEQYF,TGTGCCACCAGTGACCGCGATACCTACGAGCAGTACTTC
TRBD2,TRBJ2-3,.,TRBV19,CASSPLAGEADTQYF,TGTGCCAGTAGTCCACTAGCGGGAGAGGCAGATACGCAGTATTTT
.,TRBJ2-1,once,TRBV4-2,CASSQDLGAIYNEQFF,TGTGCCAGCAGCCAAGATCTAGGCGCGATCTACAATGAGCAGTTCTTC
TRBD1,TRBJ1-2,.,TRBV6-6,CASGGTGVGYGYTF,TGTGCCAGCGGGGGGACAGGGGTCGGCTATGGCTACACCTTC
TRBD1,TRBJ1-1,.,TRBV7-9,CASSRPRTGTEAFF,TGTGCCAGCAGCCGGCCAAGGACAGGCACTGAAGCTTTCTTT